The entry below gives a single TCR beta chain sequence along with its context. This receptor's antigen is unknown. No quality values exist for individual bases; no much larger clone is one base distant. Whole blood was collected in K2EDTA tubes by collaborating institutions according to the institutions' own protocols. For TCRbeta analysis, collaborators shipped samples in one of three forms: frozen whole blood, isolated PBMCs, or DNA extracted from either of those sample types. This specimen belongs to a study of blood T cell repertoires in COVID-19 (dated by TCRdb to 2018 to 2020). A note on the overall study: The collaborator samples originated in the United States, Italy and Spain and spanned the acute and convalescent phases of COVID-19. The prospective study material was composed of cDNA or gDNA derived from T cells, B-cell-depleted T cells, or PBMCs. Subjects who had been exposed to COVID-19, were actively infected with it, or had recovered from it provided the deeply sampled blood TCRbeta repertoires that made up the dataset. The repertoires were made available in a free public database intended to serve as a resource for research on the immune response to SARS-CoV-2. Samples came from the ongoing ImmuneRACE study (first 160 participants) plus 1,254 subjects from 6 global collaborators. A de-identified subject ID, COVID-19 status, age in years and sex were almost always included in the sample metadata. Where HLA class I and class II types were available, the types were taken from metadata supplied by the sample provider, not from assay-based typing. The paper's findings and limits, for the study overall: The amount of clinical and demographic metadata varied by source and participant and was provided uncurated.

TCRbeta CDR3 regions were amplified from genomic DNA by means of the immunoSEQ Assay, a bias-controlled multiplex PCR. Processing in the source paper ran as follows. Nucleated cell counts per sample were estimated from amplification of reference gene primers within the assay. To quantify the absolute abundance of each unique TCRbeta CDR3 rearrangement, sequence reads were collapsed and filtered. For each sample, productive Simpson clonality was calculated as the square root of Simpson's diversity index across productive rearrangements. TCRdb re-hosts the immuneACCESS table, in-frame sequences only. Its copies lack some clones; in the studies checked, an unresolved V gene accounts for under half of them, and the cause for the rest is not known. V, J and clone size reflect that table, while D and trimming were determined from the DNA. The sample table records approximately 82,000 clones; almost 85% of these occur just once. The ten most abundant clones make up more than 5.5% of the sample.

Including cysteine and phenylalanine, the CDR3 has 15 amino acids. Here the CDR3 DNA is all that survives: 45 bases in frame from base 1. At the junction V is shortened by 6 bases and J by 0 bases, with 13 bases in between. The germline V gene sets CDR1 to MNHEY and CDR2 to SVGEGT. Recombination joined TRBV6-2 or TRBV6-3 with TRBJ2-3; the D region possibly corresponds to TRBD1 (6 bases align). The sequence derives from a man between 45 and 60 years old with active or convalescent COVID-19. Sequencing was performed on peripheral blood. The DNA sequence is TGTGCCAGCAGCCCGACAGGAATAAGCACAGATACGCAGTATTTT. The translation is CASSPTGISTDTQYF.